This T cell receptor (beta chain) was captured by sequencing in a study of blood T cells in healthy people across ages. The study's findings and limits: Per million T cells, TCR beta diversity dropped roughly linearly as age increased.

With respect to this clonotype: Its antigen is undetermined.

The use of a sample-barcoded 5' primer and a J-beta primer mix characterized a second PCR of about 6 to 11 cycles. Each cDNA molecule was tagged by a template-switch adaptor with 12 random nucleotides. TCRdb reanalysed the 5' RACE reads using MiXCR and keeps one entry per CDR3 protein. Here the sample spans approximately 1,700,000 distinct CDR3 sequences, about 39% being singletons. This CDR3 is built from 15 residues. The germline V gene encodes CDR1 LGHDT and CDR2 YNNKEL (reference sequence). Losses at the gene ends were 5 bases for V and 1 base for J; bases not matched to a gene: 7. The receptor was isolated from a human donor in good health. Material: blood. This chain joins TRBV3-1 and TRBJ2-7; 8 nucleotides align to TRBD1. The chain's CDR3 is CASSFLGTGSYEQYF. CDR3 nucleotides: TGTGCCAGCAGCTTTCTCGGGACAGGATCCTACGAGCAGTACTTC.